This TCR beta chain stems from a study of PD-1 blockade in classical Hodgkin lymphoma (dated by TCRdb to 2019 to 2021). Study-level background: Nivolumab dosing was 3 mg/kg intravenously every 2 weeks, continuing until either disease progression or unacceptable toxicity. The study used TCR beta sequencing and CyTOF to define a peripheral blood immune signature of response to PD-1 blockade in classical Hodgkin lymphoma. Beyond this particular receptor, the publication reports: Diversity was lower in patients who began nivolumab less than 1 year after ASCT, so these patients were left out of later analyses to avoid confounding by immune reconstitution. The study covered only a single clinical trial cohort, and the causes of the repertoire differences, possibly disease activity or prior therapy, were still not defined. By C4D1, a significant rise was seen in CD4+ TCR diversity but not in CD8+ TCR diversity (p=0.0027 vs p=0.16), and the rise was most apparent among complete responders (p=0.02). Trial patients with a complete response had baseline diversity similar to that of newly diagnosed patients, while partial responders and progressors had significantly lower diversity. Newly diagnosed patients were reported to have lower baseline TCR diversity than healthy donors, and relapsed/refractory patients were reported to have lower baseline TCR diversity still.

The CDR3, cysteine through phenylalanine, is 12 amino acids long. Only CDR3 DNA is held: 36 bases, read in frame from base 1. From the germline V gene (reference sequence), CDR1 is GTSNPN and CDR2 is SVGIG. Trimming takes 6 bases from V and 5 bases from J, and the germline ends sit 12 bases apart. Details on this clone: The specificity of this receptor is unknown. Qualities for individual bases were not recorded, and no much larger clone is one base off.

According to the study, the label for this sample's time point signals: cycle 4 day 1 (C4D1), after 6 weeks of nivolumab. All trial patients had relapsed after autologous stem cell transplantation, with cohorts A, B and C differing in prior brentuximab vedotin exposure. The trial cohort included 50 or so patients with relapsed/refractory classical Hodgkin lymphoma, and each patient had a best overall response of complete response, partial response or progressive disease. Single-agent nivolumab was administered to trial patients in the multi-cohort phase II CheckMate 205 trial. Best overall response was determined by an independent review committee according to the 2007 International Working Group response criteria. PBMCs from the trial were collected at three points: immediately before nivolumab initiation (C1D1), and during therapy at cycle 2 day 1 and cycle 4 day 1. Peripheral blood was collected in 8 mL Vacutainer Cell Preparation Tubes, from which PBMCs were isolated by centrifugation and then cryopreserved.

The Qiagen DNeasy kit was used to extract genomic DNA from unsorted PBMCs and from the negatively selected CD4+ and CD8+ fractions. TCR beta CDR3 regions were subjected to amplification by immunoSEQ multiplex PCR with primers that anneal to V and J segments. A synthetic immune receptor repertoire was used to minimize amplification bias, and remaining bias was computationally removed after sequencing. On the study's bioinformatics: Repertoire diversity was quantified as the Shannon entropy index using custom Python scripts. The unsorted, CD4+ and CD8+ repertoires were each analyzed separately, with the exception of combined analyses, where CD4+ and CD8+ sequences were merged in silico. A clone was considered expanded if an increase in frequency of at least 2-fold after treatment relative to C1D1 was found, and a pseudocount of 0.5 was applied to clones undetected at baseline. Singleton clones were defined as clones with 0 or 1 copy at C1D1, and non-singleton clones were defined as clones with 2 or more copies. Clones expanded in unsorted samples were annotated as CD4+, CD8+ or unknown by matching protein sequences in sorted samples from the same patient. Wilcoxon tests on paired samples were used to test changes in diversity from C1D1 to C4D1. Sourced from immuneACCESS, this table was stored by TCRdb with only in-frame sequences that have V and J called. A share of the clones is absent; for the studies checked, an unresolved V gene accounts for under half, and the remainder has no known explanation. D and trimming were read from the DNA, whereas the V and J calls and clone size are those reported in that table. The sample yields over 60,000 clones; about 89% were counted once. The ten largest clonotypes hold around a tenth of the sample.

The input for sequencing was peripheral blood mononuclear cells (PBMCs), taken before the fourth cycle of nivolumab. The rearranged chain carries TRBV30 and TRBJ2-3; TRBD2 is possibly the D segment (6 matching bases). This receptor was identified in a human donor with classical Hodgkin lymphoma. Read as DNA, the sequence is TGTGCCTGCTCTAGCGTTGGAGATACGCAGTATTTT. It translates to CACSSVGDTQYF.